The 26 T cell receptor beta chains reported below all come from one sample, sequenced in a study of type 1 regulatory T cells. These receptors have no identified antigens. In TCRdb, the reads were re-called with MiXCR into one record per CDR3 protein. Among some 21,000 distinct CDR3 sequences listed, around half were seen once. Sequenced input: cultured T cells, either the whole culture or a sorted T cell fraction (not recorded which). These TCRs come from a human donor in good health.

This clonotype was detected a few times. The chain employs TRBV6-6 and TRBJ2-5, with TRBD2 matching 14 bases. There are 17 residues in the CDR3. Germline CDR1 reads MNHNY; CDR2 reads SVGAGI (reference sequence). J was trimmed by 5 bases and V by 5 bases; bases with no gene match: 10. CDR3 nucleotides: TGTGCCAGCAGTCCCTTTGGACTAGCGGGGGGTCGGGAGACCCAGTACTTC. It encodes CASSPFGLAGGRETQYF.

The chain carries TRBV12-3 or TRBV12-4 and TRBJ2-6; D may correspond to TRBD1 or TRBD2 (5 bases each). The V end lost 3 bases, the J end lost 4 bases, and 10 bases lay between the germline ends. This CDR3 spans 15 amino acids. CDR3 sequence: CASSLRGGGANVLTF. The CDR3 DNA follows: TGTGCCAGCAGTTTGAGGGGCGGCGGGGCCAACGTCCTGACTTTC.

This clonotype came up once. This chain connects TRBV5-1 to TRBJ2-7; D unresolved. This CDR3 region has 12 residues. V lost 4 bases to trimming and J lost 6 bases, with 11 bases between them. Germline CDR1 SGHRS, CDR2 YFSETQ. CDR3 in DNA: TGCGCCAGCAGCCAACCCGCATCCGAGCAGTACTTC. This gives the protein CASSQPASEQYF.

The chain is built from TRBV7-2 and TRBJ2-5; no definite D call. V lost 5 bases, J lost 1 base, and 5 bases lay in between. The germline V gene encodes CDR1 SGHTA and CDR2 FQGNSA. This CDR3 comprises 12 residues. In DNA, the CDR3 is TGTGCCAGCAGCCCGTTCCAAGAGACCCAGTACTTC. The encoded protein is CASSPFQETQYF.

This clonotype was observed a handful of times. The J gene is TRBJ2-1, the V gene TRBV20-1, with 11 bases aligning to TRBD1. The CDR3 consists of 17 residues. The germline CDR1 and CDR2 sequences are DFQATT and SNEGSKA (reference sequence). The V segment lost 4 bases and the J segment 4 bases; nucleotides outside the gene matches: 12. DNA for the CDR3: TGCAGTGCTAAGGGACAGGGGGATCCCCTTTTTTACAATGAGCAGTTCTTC. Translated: CSAKGQGDPLFYNEQFF.

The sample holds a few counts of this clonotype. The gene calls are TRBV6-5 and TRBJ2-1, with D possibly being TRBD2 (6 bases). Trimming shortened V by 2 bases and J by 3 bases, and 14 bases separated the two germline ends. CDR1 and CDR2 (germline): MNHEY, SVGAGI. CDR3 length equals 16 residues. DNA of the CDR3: TGTGCCAGCAGTTACGATGAGGCGGGGTTCTACAATGAGCAGTTCTTC. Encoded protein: CASSYDEAGFYNEQFF.

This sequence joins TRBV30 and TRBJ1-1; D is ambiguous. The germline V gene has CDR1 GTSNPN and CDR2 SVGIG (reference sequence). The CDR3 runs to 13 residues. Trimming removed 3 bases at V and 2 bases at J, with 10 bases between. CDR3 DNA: TGTGCCTGGAGATCAGATACAAACACTGAAGCTTTCTTT. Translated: CAWRSDTNTEAFF.

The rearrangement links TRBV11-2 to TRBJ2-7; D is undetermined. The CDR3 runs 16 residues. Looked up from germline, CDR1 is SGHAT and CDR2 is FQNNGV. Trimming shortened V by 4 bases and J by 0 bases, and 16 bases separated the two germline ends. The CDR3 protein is CASSSLRTVSSYEQYF. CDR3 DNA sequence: TGTGCCAGCAGCTCACTGCGGACCGTTAGCTCCTACGAGCAGTACTTC.

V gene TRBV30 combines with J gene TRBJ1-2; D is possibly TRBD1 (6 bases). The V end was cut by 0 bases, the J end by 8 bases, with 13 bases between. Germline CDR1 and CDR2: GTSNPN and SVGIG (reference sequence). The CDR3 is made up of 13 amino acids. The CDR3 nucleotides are TGTGCCTGGAGTGTGAACAGGGCGGTCGGCTACACCTTC. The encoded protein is CAWSVNRAVGYTF. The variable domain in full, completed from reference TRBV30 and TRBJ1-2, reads SQTIHQWPATLVQPVGSPLSLECTVEGTSNPNLYWYRQAAGRGLQLLFYSVGIGQISSEVPQNLSASRPQDRQFILSSKKLLLSDSGFYLCAWSVNRAVGYTFGSGTRLTVV.

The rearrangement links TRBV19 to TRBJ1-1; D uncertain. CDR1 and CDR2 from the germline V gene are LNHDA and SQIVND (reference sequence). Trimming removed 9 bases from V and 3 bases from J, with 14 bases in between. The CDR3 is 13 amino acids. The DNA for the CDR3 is TGTGCCAGCGCGGAGGATTCGGACACTGAAGCTTTCTTT. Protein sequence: CASAEDSDTEAFF. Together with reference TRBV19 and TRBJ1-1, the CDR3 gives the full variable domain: DGGITQSPKYLFRKEGQNVTLSCEQNLNHDAMYWYRQDPGQGLRLIYYSQIVNDFQKGDIAEGYSVSREKKESFPLTVTSAQKNPTAFYLCASAEDSDTEAFFGQGTRLTVV.

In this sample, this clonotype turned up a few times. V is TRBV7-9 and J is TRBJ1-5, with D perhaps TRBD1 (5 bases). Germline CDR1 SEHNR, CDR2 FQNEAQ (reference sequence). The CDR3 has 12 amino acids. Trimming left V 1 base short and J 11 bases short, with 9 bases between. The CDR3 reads CASSLGGGAQHF. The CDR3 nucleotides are TGTGCCAGCAGCTTAGGGGGCGGGGCCCAGCATTTT.

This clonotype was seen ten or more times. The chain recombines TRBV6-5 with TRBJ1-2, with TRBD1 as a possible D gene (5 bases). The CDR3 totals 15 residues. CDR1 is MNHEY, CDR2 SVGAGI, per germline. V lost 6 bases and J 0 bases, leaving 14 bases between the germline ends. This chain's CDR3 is CASRPGGKANYGYTF. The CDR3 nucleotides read TGTGCCAGCAGACCGGGGGGGAAAGCTAACTATGGCTACACCTTC.

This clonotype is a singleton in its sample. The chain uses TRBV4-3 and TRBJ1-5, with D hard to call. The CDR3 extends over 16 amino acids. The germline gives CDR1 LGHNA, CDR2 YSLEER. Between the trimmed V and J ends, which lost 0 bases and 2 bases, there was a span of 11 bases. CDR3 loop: CASSQDLLTRNQPQHF. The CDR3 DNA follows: TGCGCCAGCAGCCAAGATCTGTTGACACGCAATCAGCCCCAGCATTTT.

This CDR3 reads CASSAGGGTDTQYF. The CDR3 DNA is TGTGCCAGCAGTGCCGGGGGGGGCACAGATACGCAGTATTTT. The rearrangement joins TRBV25-1 to TRBJ2-3; the match to TRBD2 covers 8 bases. The CDR3 extends over 14 amino acids. V lost 4 bases and J lost 1; bases outside the gene matches: 1. Germline assignment: CDR1 MGHDK and CDR2 SYGVNS.

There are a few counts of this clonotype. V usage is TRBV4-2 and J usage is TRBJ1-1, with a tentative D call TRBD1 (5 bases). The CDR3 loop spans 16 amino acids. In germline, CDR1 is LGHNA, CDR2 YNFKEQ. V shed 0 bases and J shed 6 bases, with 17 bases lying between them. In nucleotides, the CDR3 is TGTGCCAGCAGCCAAGATTCTTTTGTCAGGGTCTCTGAAGCTTTCTTT. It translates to CASSQDSFVRVSEAFF.

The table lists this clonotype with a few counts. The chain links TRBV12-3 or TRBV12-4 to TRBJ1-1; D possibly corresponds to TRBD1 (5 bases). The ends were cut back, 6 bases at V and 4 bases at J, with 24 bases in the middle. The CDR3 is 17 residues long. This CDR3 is CASRFSLFGTRGTEAFF. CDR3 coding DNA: TGTGCCAGCAGGTTTTCTCTCTTCGGAACAAGGGGCACTGAAGCTTTCTTT.

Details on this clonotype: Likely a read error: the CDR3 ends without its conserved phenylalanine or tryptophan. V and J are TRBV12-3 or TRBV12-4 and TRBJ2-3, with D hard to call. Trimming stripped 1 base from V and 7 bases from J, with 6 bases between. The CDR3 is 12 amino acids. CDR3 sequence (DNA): TGTGCCAGCAGTTTAGTTGGTAATACGCAGTATTCT. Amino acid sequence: CASSLVGNTQYS.

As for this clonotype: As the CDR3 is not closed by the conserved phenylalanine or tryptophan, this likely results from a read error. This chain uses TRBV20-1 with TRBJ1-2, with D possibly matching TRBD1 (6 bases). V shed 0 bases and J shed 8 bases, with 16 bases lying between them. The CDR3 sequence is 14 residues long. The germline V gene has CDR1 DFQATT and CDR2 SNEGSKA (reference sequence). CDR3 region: CSAREPRGAGGYTL. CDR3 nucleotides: TGCAGTGCTAGAGAACCGCGGGGGGCTGGCGGCTACACCCTC.

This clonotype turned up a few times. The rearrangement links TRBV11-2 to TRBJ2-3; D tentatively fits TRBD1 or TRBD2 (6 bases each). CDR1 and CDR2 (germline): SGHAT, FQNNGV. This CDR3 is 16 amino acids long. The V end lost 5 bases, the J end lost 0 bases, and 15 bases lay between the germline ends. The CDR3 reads CASSVLGGWSTDTQYF. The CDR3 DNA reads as TGTGCCAGCAGCGTACTGGGGGGCTGGAGCACAGATACGCAGTATTTT.

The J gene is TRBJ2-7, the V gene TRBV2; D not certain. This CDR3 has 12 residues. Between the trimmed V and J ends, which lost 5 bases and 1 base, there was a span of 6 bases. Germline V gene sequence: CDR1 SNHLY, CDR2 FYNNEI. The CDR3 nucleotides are TGTGCCAGCAGTTTGGGTTCCTACGAGCAGTACTTC. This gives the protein CASSLGSYEQYF.

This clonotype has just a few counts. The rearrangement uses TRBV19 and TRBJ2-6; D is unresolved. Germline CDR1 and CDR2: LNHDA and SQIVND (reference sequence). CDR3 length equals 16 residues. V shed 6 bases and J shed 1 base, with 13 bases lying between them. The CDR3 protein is CASSPGGYSGANVLTF. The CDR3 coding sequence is TGTGCCAGTAGCCCGGGTGGGTATTCTGGGGCCAACGTCCTGACTTTC.

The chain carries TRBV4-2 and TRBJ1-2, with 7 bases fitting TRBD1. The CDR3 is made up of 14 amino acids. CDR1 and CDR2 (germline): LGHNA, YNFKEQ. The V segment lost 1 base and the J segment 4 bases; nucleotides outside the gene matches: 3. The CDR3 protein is CASSQVPGGYGYTF. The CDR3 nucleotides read TGTGCCAGCAGCCAAGTACCAGGGGGCTATGGCTACACCTTC.

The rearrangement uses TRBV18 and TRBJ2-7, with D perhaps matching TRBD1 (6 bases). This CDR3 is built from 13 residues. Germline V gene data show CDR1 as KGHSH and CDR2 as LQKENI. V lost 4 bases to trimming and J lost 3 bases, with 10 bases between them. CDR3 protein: CASSRYRVYEQYF. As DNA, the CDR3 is TGTGCCAGCTCACGATACAGGGTCTACGAGCAGTACTTC. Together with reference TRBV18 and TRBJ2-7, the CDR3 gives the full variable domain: NAGVMQNPRHLVRRRGQEARLRCSPMKGHSHVYWYRQLPEEGLKFMVYLQKENIIDESGMPKERFSAEFPKEGPSILRIQQVVRGDSAAYFCASSRYRVYEQYFGPGTRLTVT.

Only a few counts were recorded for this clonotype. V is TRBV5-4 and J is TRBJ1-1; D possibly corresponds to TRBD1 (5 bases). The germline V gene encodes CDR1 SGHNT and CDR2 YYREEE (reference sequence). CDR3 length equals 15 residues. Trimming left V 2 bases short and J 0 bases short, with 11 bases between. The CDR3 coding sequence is TGTGCCAGCAGCTTCGGTGTGGACATGAACACTGAAGCTTTCTTT. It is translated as CASSFGVDMNTEAFF.

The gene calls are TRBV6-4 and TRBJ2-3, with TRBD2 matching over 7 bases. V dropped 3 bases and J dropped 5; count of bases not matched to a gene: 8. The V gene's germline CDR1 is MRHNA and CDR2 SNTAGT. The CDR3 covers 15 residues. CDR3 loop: CASSDPGLGIDTQYF. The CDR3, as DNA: TGTGCCAGCAGTGATCCCGGACTAGGGATAGATACGCAGTATTTT.

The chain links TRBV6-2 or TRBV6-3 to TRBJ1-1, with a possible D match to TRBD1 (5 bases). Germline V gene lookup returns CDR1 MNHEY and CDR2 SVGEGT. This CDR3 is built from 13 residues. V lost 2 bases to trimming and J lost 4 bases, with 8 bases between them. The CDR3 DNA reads TGTGCCAGCAGTTACGGCAGGGTCACTGAAGCTTTCTTT. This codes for CASSYGRVTEAFF.